A single T cell receptor beta chain is shown here with its context. The antigen is not known. These data are taken from a study of post-analysis software for immune sequencing data. The TCR beta cDNA libraries carried unique molecular identifiers. TCRdb itself ran the PCR reads through MiXCR, one entry per CDR3 protein. The sample lists hundreds of thousands of distinct CDR3 sequences; roughly 27% were seen once. From germline, CDR1 is SEHNR and CDR2 FQNEAQ (reference sequence). This CDR3 region has 15 residues. J gave up 8 bases and V 5 bases, and 11 bases lay outside the gene matches. Study-wide results and caveats: F-measure co-clustering was strong for batch-matched samples. Higher frequency in patients than in controls was seen for a handful of TRBV segments, with TRBV5-6, TRBV5-1 and TRBV20-1 among them.

Specimen: blood. This sequence originates from a girl aged 10-17 years with multiple sclerosis. The genes are TRBV7-9 and TRBJ2-1, with 8 bases identical to TRBD2. This CDR3 is CASSDSGTSAHEQFF. In DNA form, the CDR3 reads TGTGCCAGCAGCGATTCGGGGACTAGTGCCCATGAGCAGTTCTTC.